The source of this T cell receptor (beta chain) is a study of T cells in Graves' hyperthyroidism and ophthalmopathy. Study findings and constraints: Blood also carried most thyroid clonotypes expanded above 0.001.

TCR beta CDR3 regions were amplified from RNA transcripts. Initially, a first-round RT-PCR of the TCR CDR3 employed the HTBI primer set. In TCRdb, the multiplex PCR reads were re-called with MiXCR into one record per CDR3 protein. The sample consists of under 750,000 distinct CDR3 sequences, roughly 20% of them appearing once. V lost 1 base and J 3 bases, leaving 14 bases between the germline ends. This CDR3 region has 15 residues. CDR1 GTSNPN and CDR2 SVGIG come from the germline V gene (reference sequence). Any symptoms of ophthalmopathy came after the first hyperthyroidism diagnosis, from which the blood sample dates. The PBMCs were sourced from fresh peripheral blood (more than 9 ml). Turning to this clonotype: The antigen is unknown.

The sample was blood. The V call is TRBV30, the J call TRBJ2-3, with D perhaps TRBD1 or TRBD2 (6 bases each). The sequence came from a woman aged 45-60 years with Graves' hyperthyroidism that later progressed to Graves' ophthalmopathy. CDR3 sequence (DNA): TGTGCCTGGAGTGAGATCGGGGGCGCAACAGATACGCAGTATTTT. Translation gives CAWSEIGGATDTQYF.